A single sample gave rise to the 3 T cell receptor beta chains below, sequenced in a study of T-cell reconstitution after alpha-beta-depleted transplantation in children. Unique molecular identifiers were used to barcode this TCRbeta library. TCRdb recomputed calls from the PCR reads with MiXCR, one row per CDR3 protein. The sample yields some 600,000 distinct CDR3 sequences, approximately 16% seen once. Sequenced material: PBMCs from the stem cell graft donor, taken from the stem cell graft. Every receptor here comes from a human donor who donated a stem cell graft to a child with acute myeloid leukemia.

This clonotype turned up a few times. The chain has TRBV6-1 and TRBJ2-5; TRBD1 might be the D (6 bases). Germline loops: CDR1 MNHNS, CDR2 SASEGT. V lost 6 bases and J lost 2, with 22 bases in between. This CDR3 has 17 residues. In DNA form, the CDR3 reads TGTGCCAGCAGACCAGGGGCTTTGGCAGCATCACAAGAGACCCAGTACTTC. Residues: CASRPGALAASQETQYF.

This clonotype has only a few counts. The CDR3 protein is CASSQLPKQGDLDGEKLFF. The CDR3 DNA is TGTGCCAGCAGCCAACTCCCGAAACAGGGTGACCTTGATGGAGAAAAACTGTTTTTT. The chain is built from TRBV4-2 and TRBJ1-4; a weak D match, TRBD1 (6 bases). The CDR3 runs 19 residues. Germline CDR1 LGHNA, CDR2 YNFKEQ. The ends were cut back, 2 bases at V and 8 bases at J, with 27 bases in the middle.

This clonotype was seen ten or more times. The rearrangement uses TRBV29-1 and TRBJ2-5; D may be TRBD2 (5 bases). Germline assignment: CDR1 SQVTM and CDR2 ANQGSEA. CDR3 length: 12 amino acids. Trimming pared 4 bases from V and 2 bases from J, leaving 8 bases between. Written as DNA, the CDR3 is TGCAGCGTTGGACTACTTCAAGAGACCCAGTACTTC. This codes for CSVGLLQETQYF. Full variable domain (rest looked up from reference TRBV29-1 and TRBJ2-5): SAVISQKPSRDICQRGTSLTIQCQVDSQVTMMFWYRQQPGQSLTLIATANQGSEATYESGFVIDKFPISRPNLTFSTLTVSNMSPEDSSIYLCSVGLLQETQYFGPGTRLLVL.